One and the same sample provided the 14 T cell receptor beta chains below, sequenced in a study of blood T cell repertoires in COVID-19. Sequencing was performed with immunoSEQ multiplex PCR; in TCRdb, only in-frame clones are kept and a portion is missing. The sample shows 290,000 or so clones, roughly 89% of them seen only once. Sequenced sample: PBMCs or T cells enriched from blood (not recorded which). The receptors shown here come from a woman aged 18-29 years with acute COVID-19.

This clone was seen a handful of times. The chain couples TRBV3-1 (or the pseudogene TRBV3-2) to TRBJ1-5, with 8 bases lining up with TRBD1. Per germline, CDR1 LGHDT and CDR2 YNNKEL (reference sequence). V trimming: 8 bases; J trimming: 6 bases; junction bases outside the gene matches: 9. CDR3 length equals 14 residues. In nucleotides, the CDR3 is TGTGCCAGCTCTGGGGGCAGGGGGCCTCAGCCCCAGCATTTT. Protein: CASSGGRGPQPQHF.

The chain is built from TRBV27 and TRBJ1-5; D may be TRBD1 (5 bases). V lost 1 base, J lost 7 bases, and 17 bases lay in between. This CDR3 region has 16 residues. The germline CDR1 and CDR2 sequences are MNHEY and SMNVEV (reference sequence). CDR3 nucleotides: TGTGCCAGCAGTTTATACCTCGGGGACTCGGGGCAGCCCCAGCATTTT. Residues: CASSLYLGDSGQPQHF.

The chain couples TRBV27 to TRBJ2-1; 10 positions agree with TRBD1. Germline CDR1 MNHEY, CDR2 SMNVEV (reference sequence). Trimming removed 3 bases from V and 6 bases from J; junction bases left unmatched: 5. The CDR3 has 15 amino acids. In DNA form, the CDR3 reads TGTGCCAGCAGTTTGGGACAGGGGATCACCAATGAGCAGTTCTTC. Its translation: CASSLGQGITNEQFF.

The V gene is TRBV2, the J gene TRBJ2-7, with TRBD1 as a possible D gene (6 bases). Trimming removed 2 bases from V and 5 bases from J, with 10 bases in between. Germline CDR1 SNHLY, CDR2 FYNNEI. The CDR3 covers 13 residues. The CDR3 DNA sequence: TGTGCCAGCAGTGAACAGGGGTCCGACGAGCAGTACTTC. Its protein is CASSEQGSDEQYF.

V is TRBV27 and J is TRBJ2-6; D not resolved. CDR1 is MNHEY and CDR2 is SMNVEV in the germline V gene (reference sequence). This CDR3 has 20 residues. Trimming cost V 7 bases and J 0 bases, with 25 bases left between them. The CDR3 nucleotides are TGTGCCAGCAAGATCTTGATGGCAGCGCCGTTCAACTCTGGGGCCAACGTCCTGACTTTC. Its translation: CASKILMAAPFNSGANVLTF.

This chain joins TRBV28 and TRBJ1-6; no clear D. CDR3 length: 15 residues. V was cut by 5 bases and J by 9 bases, with 17 bases left in between. The V gene's germline CDR1 is MDHEN and CDR2 SYDVKM. In DNA, the CDR3 is TGTGCCAGCAGTCCGCCGACCGGGGAGAGTTCACCCCTCCACTTT. Translation: CASSPPTGESSPLHF.

The rearrangement links TRBV11-2 to TRBJ2-5, with 10 bases aligning to TRBD2. V was pared by 4 bases and J by 1 base, with 9 bases of the junction left unmatched. The CDR3 contains 17 residues. Germline V gives CDR1 SGHAT, CDR2 FQNNGV. The CDR3 nucleotides are TGTGCCAGCAGCTCCCCATGGCTAGCGGGAGTCCAAGAGACCCAGTACTTC. The encoded protein is CASSSPWLAGVQETQYF.

This chain uses TRBV19 with TRBJ1-6; no firm D call. V lost 5 bases, J lost 9 bases, and 17 bases lay in between. Germline V gene sequence: CDR1 LNHDA, CDR2 SQIVND (reference sequence). The CDR3 loop spans 15 amino acids. CDR3 loop: CASSVQISEGSPLHF. As DNA, the CDR3 is TGTGCCAGTAGTGTACAAATTTCCGAGGGTTCACCCCTCCACTTT.

This sequence joins TRBV10-3 and TRBJ2-7, with TRBD2 identical over 13 bases. The V and J ends lost 6 bases and 4 bases, in that order; junction bases with no gene match: 6. This CDR3 contains 15 residues. The germline V gene has CDR1 ENHRY and CDR2 SYGVKD. CDR3: CAIRDGTSGIYEQYF. The CDR3 DNA is TGTGCCATCAGGGACGGGACTAGCGGGATTTACGAGCAGTACTTC.

The V call is TRBV24-1, the J call TRBJ2-7; 8 bases match TRBD1. CDR3 length: 15 residues. The V gene end was trimmed by 7 bases and the J gene end by 3 bases; junction bases not matched to a gene: 10. Per the germline V gene, CDR1 is KGHDR and CDR2 is SFDVKD. In DNA form, the CDR3 reads TGTGCCACCAGCTCCCCCCGGACAGGGTTCTACGAGCAGTACTTC. This translates into CATSSPRTGFYEQYF.

The chain employs TRBV11-2 and TRBJ1-2, with a tentative D call TRBD1 (6 bases). CDR3 length: 15 amino acids. The germline V gene encodes CDR1 SGHAT and CDR2 FQNNGV. V was cut by 3 bases and J by 8 bases, with 19 bases left in between. CDR3 loop: CASSLDRQEVYGYTF. The CDR3 bases are TGTGCCAGCAGCTTGGATAGACAGGAGGTGTACGGCTACACCTTC. The full variable domain, completed using reference TRBV11-2 and TRBJ1-2, is EAGVAQSPRYKIIEKRQSVAFWCNPISGHATLYWYQQILGQGPKLLIQFQNNGVVDDSQLPKDRFSAERLKGVDSTLKIQPAKLEDSAVYLCASSLDRQEVYGYTFGSGTRLTVV.

V and J are TRBV6-5 and TRBJ2-3; TRBD1 matches at 9 bases. The CDR3 totals 16 residues. The germline CDR1 and CDR2 sequences are MNHEY and SVGAGI. V gave up 4 bases and J gave up 3 bases; unmatched junction bases: 8. The CDR3 DNA reads TGTGCCAGCAGTTCATCCGGGACAGGGATAACAGATACGCAGTATTTT. This encodes CASSSSGTGITDTQYF.

V gene TRBV5-8 combines with J gene TRBJ1-2; D gene ambiguous. There are 12 residues in the CDR3. The V end lost 5 bases, the J end lost 4 bases, and 9 bases lay between the germline ends. Germline V gene lookup returns CDR1 SGHTS and CDR2 YDEGEE. The CDR3 here is CASSDGLYGYTF. The CDR3 DNA reads as TGTGCCAGCAGTGACGGACTCTATGGCTACACCTTC.

This chain connects TRBV5-1 to TRBJ1-1, with TRBD1 matching 7 bases. V lost 2 bases and J lost 1; bases outside the gene matches: 8. This CDR3 has 16 amino acids. The germline CDR1 and CDR2 sequences are SGHRS and YFSETQ. Here the CDR3 reads CASSFLAGTENTEAFF. The CDR3 DNA reads TGCGCCAGCAGCTTCTTAGCCGGGACAGAGAACACTGAAGCTTTCTTT.